These 6 T cell receptor beta chains were all obtained from the same sample, sequenced in a study of T cell responses to AZD1222 COVID-19 vaccine. Generated by immunoSEQ multiplex PCR, the TCRdb table keeps only in-frame clones and is missing some. The data contain over 85,000 clones, approximately 85% of them singletons. The sample here was peripheral blood, taken on day 0 of AZD1222 vaccination. The origin of the receptors is an adult in good health.

The V gene is TRBV30, the J gene TRBJ2-5; 12 nucleotides match TRBD2. CDR3 size: 13 residues. Germline V gene sequence: CDR1 GTSNPN, CDR2 SVGIG (reference sequence). The V segment lost 0 bases and the J segment 10 bases; nucleotides outside the gene matches: 3. The CDR3 is CAWSVRLAGDQYF. The CDR3 coding sequence is TGTGCCTGGAGTGTACGACTAGCGGGGGACCAGTACTTC.

This clone came up once. The rearrangement links TRBV28 to TRBJ1-4; TRBD1 might be the D (6 bases). Looked up from germline, CDR1 is MDHEN and CDR2 is SYDVKM. The CDR3 has 18 amino acids. The V and J ends lost 5 bases and 5 bases respectively, with 24 bases between them. For the CDR3, the DNA is TGTGCCAGCAGTGTTATGGCCCCTGGGGCAGGGGAAAATGAAAAACTGTTTTTT. Its protein is CASSVMAPGAGENEKLFF. The complete variable domain, with remaining parts taken from reference TRBV28 and TRBJ1-4, reads DVKVTQSSRYLVKRTGEKVFLECVQDMDHENMFWYRQDPGLGLRLIYFSYDVKMKEKGDIPEGYSVSREKKERFSLILESASTNQTSMYLCASSVMAPGAGENEKLFFGSGTQLSVL.

This chain uses TRBV5-6 with TRBJ1-1; 8 nucleotides agree with TRBD1. The CDR3 is made up of 16 amino acids. The trim removed 3 bases at V and 3 bases at J, leaving 10 bases unmatched. Germline V gives CDR1 SGHDT, CDR2 YYEEEE. The CDR3 nucleotides are TGTGCCAGCAGCTCGAGAGGACAGGGAGGGTACACTGAAGCTTTCTTT. It yields the protein CASSSRGQGGYTEAFF.

This clone was observed a single time. The identical CDR3 is also encoded by other nucleotide sequences in the sample. The chain combines TRBV10-3 with TRBJ1-4, with no clear D. Deletions cut 5 bases from V and 3 bases from J, with 10 bases between. Per the germline V gene, CDR1 is ENHRY and CDR2 is SYGVKD. The CDR3 sequence is 14 residues long. This CDR3 reads CAISPGSSNEKLFF. The CDR3 DNA reads as TGTGCCATCAGTCCTGGATCCTCTAATGAAAAACTGTTTTTT.

The genes are TRBV10-3 and TRBJ1-5; 8 nucleotides agree with TRBD1. V lost 2 bases to trimming and J lost 7 bases; unmatched junction nucleotides: 1. Germline lookup yields CDR1 ENHRY and CDR2 SYGVKD. This CDR3 is built from 13 residues. The DNA of the CDR3 is TGTGCCATCAGTGAGACAGGGGGACAGCCCCAGCATTTT. Translation gives CAISETGGQPQHF.

This clone was seen a single time. This chain's CDR3 is CASSPGIAGANVLTF. The CDR3, as DNA: TGTGCCAGCTCACCGGGGATTGCTGGGGCCAACGTCCTGACTTTC. The chain has TRBV18 and TRBJ2-6, with D unclear. The CDR3 runs to 15 residues. V was shortened by 3 bases and J by 2 bases, with 8 bases between the two germline ends. The germline gives CDR1 KGHSH, CDR2 LQKENI.